Each of the 6 T cell receptor beta chains below was sequenced from the same sample in a study of T cell responses to AZD1222 COVID-19 vaccine. Sequencing was performed with immunoSEQ multiplex PCR; in TCRdb, only in-frame clones are kept and a portion is missing. Of 80,000 to 90,000 clones listed, about 92% are singletons. This specimen consisted of peripheral blood, obtained on day 0 of AZD1222 vaccination. Every receptor here comes from an adult in good health.

The rearrangement uses TRBV7-6 and TRBJ2-1, with TRBD2 identical over 10 bases. This CDR3 is built from 17 residues. Germline V lookup: CDR1 SGHVS, CDR2 FNYEAQ. Unmatched junction bases numbered 8, after V lost 6 bases and J lost 0 bases. CDR3 sequence: CASSKAGGGSSYNEQFF. The CDR3 bases are TGTGCCAGCAGTAAAGCGGGGGGGGGAAGCTCCTACAATGAGCAGTTCTTC.

This clone was observed a few times. The chain recombines TRBV2 with TRBJ2-2, with TRBD2 matching over 9 bases. The CDR3 loop spans 15 amino acids. CDR1 SNHLY and CDR2 FYNNEI come from the germline V gene. V was pared by 3 bases and J by 5 bases, with 4 bases of the junction left unmatched. The CDR3 sequence is CASSDLLAGTGELFF. CDR3 nucleotide sequence: TGTGCCAGCAGTGATTTGCTAGCGGGGACCGGGGAGCTGTTTTTT.

The V and J genes are TRBV7-9 and TRBJ1-1, with D unclear. The V end lost 5 bases, the J end lost 1 base, and 11 bases lay between the germline ends. The germline gives CDR1 SEHNR, CDR2 FQNEAQ (reference sequence). The CDR3 spans 14 residues. The CDR3 loop reads CASSPPGRNTEAFF. Here the CDR3 DNA reads TGTGCCAGCAGCCCCCCCGGGCGGAACACTGAAGCTTTCTTT.

The CDR3: CASSKAPSTDYSNQPQHF. In DNA, the CDR3 is TGTGCCAGCAGCAAAGCCCCTTCGACAGATTATAGCAATCAGCCCCAGCATTTT. The chain links TRBV21-1 to TRBJ1-5; the table calls TRBD1, which could not be checked here. TRBV21-1 is flagged as a pseudogene. This CDR3 region has 18 residues.

The chain is built from TRBV18 and TRBJ2-2; possible D gene TRBD1, 5 bases. The V gene's germline CDR1 is KGHSH and CDR2 LQKENI. The CDR3 totals 16 residues. V dropped 1 base and J dropped 2 bases, with 11 bases sitting between them. CDR3 sequence reads: CASSPRGRDNTGELFF. In nucleotides, the CDR3 is TGTGCCAGCTCACCACGCGGCAGGGATAACACCGGGGAGCTGTTTTTT.

The chain uses TRBV20-1 and TRBJ1-1; D remains unclear. The V end was cut by 5 bases, the J end by 7 bases, with 11 bases between. Germline V lookup: CDR1 DFQATT, CDR2 SNEGSKA (reference sequence). The CDR3 totals 11 residues. CDR3 amino acids: CSALVRFEAFF. DNA for the CDR3: TGCAGTGCTTTAGTCAGGTTTGAAGCTTTCTTT.